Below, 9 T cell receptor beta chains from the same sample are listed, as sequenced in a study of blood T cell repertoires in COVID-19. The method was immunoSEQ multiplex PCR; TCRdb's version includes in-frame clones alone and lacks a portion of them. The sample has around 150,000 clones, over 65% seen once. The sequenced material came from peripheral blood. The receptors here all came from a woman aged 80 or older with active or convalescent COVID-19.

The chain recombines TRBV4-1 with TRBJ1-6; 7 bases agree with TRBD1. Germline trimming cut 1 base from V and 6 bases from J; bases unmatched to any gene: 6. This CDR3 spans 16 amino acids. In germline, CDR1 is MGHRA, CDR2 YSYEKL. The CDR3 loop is CASSQGSDRVNSPLHF. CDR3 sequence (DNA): TGCGCCAGCAGCCAAGGCAGCGACAGGGTTAATTCACCCCTCCACTTT.

CDR3 sequence reads: CASSISGGVWIEQFF. The CDR3 DNA sequence: TGTGCCAGCAGTATTAGCGGGGGGGTATGGATTGAGCAGTTCTTC. This chain links TRBV11-1 with TRBJ2-1; 11 nucleotides line up with TRBD2. CDR1 SGHAT and CDR2 FQDESV come from the germline V gene (reference sequence). V shed 6 bases, J shed 9 bases, and the junction held 10 bases outside the gene matches. The CDR3 has 15 amino acids.

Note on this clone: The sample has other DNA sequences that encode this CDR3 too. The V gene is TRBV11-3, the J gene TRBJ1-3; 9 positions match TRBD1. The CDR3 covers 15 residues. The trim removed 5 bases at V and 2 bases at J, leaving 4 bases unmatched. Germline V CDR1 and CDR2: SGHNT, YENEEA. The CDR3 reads CASSPGQGPGNTIYF. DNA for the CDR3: TGTGCCAGCAGCCCGGGACAGGGACCTGGAAACACCATATATTTT.

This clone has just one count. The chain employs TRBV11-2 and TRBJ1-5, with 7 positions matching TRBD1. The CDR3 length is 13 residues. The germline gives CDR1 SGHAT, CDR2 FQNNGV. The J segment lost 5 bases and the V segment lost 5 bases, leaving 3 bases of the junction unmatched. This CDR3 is CASSPDRDQPQHF. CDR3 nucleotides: TGTGCCAGCAGCCCTGACAGGGATCAGCCCCAGCATTTT.

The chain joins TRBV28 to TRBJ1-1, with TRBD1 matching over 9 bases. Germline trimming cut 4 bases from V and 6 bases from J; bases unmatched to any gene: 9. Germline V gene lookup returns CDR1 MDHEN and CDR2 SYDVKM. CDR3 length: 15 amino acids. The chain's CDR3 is CASSYLGQGPAEAFF. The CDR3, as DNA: TGTGCCAGCAGTTACCTGGGACAGGGTCCGGCTGAAGCTTTCTTT.

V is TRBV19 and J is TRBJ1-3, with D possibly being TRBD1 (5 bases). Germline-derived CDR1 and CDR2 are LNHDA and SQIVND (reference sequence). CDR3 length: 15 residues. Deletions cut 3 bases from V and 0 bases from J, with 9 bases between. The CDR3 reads CASSMRTISGNTIYF. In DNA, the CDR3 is TGTGCCAGTAGTATGAGGACAATCTCTGGAAACACCATATATTTT.

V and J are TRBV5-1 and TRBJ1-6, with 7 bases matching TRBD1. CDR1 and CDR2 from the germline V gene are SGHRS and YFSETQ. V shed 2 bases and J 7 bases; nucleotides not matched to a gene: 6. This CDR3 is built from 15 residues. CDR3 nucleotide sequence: TGCGCCAGCAGCTTCGCGAGAGGGGGCAATTCACCCCTCCACTTT. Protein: CASSFARGGNSPLHF.

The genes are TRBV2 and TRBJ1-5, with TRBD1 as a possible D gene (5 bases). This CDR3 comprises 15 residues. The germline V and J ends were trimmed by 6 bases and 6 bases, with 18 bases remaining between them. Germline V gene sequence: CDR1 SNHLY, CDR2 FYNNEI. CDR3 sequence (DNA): TGTGCCAGCAGCTATGGGGGAGGGCTTAGTCAGCCCCAGCATTTT. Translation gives CASSYGGGLSQPQHF. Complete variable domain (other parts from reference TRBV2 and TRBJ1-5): EPEVTQTPSHQVTQMGQEVILRCVPISNHLYFYWYRQILGQKVEFLVSFYNNEISEKSEIFDDQFSVERPDGSNFTLKIRSTKLEDSAMYFCASSYGGGLSQPQHFGDGTRLSIL.

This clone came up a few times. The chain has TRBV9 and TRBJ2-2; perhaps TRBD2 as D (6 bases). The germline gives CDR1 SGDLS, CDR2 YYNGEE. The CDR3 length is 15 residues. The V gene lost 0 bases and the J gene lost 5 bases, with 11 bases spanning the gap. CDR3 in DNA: TGTGCCAGCAGCGTAGCTCGGGGGAGGACCGGGGAGCTGTTTTTT. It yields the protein CASSVARGRTGELFF.